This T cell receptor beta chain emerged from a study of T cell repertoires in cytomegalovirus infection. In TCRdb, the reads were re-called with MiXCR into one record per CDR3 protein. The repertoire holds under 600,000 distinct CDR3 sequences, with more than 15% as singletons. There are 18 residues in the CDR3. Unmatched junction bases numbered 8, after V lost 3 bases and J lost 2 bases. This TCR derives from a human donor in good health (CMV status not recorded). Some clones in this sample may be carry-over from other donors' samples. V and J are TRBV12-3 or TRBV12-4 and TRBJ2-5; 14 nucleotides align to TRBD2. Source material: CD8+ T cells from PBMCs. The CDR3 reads CASSLVAGLAGEQETQYF. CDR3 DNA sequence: TGTGCCAGCAGTTTGGTCGCGGGACTAGCGGGGGAACAAGAGACCCAGTACTTC.